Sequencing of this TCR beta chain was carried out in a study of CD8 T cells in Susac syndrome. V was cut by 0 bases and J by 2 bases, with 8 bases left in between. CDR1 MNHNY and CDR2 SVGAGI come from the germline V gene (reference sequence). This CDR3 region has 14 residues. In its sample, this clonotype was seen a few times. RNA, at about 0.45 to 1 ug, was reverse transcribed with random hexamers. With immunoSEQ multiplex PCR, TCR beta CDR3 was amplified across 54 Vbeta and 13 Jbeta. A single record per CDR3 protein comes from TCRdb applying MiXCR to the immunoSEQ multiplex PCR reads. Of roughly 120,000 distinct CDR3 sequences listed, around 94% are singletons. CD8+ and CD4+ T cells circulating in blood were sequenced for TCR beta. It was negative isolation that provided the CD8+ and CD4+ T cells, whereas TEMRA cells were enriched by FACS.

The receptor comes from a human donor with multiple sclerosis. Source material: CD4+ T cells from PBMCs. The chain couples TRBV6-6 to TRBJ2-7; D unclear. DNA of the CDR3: TGTGCCAGCAGTTACTCCCGGGCAGCCTACGAGCAGTACTTC. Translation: CASSYSRAAYEQYF.